This T cell receptor beta chain emerged from a study of T cell repertoires in cytomegalovirus infection. TCRdb used MiXCR to reprocess the reads, holding one entry per CDR3 protein. This table holds around 300,000 distinct CDR3 sequences, approximately 25% found once. On this clonotype itself: The antigen is undetermined.

The J segment lost 7 bases and the V segment lost 1 base, leaving 5 bases of the junction unmatched. The CDR3 loop spans 13 amino acids. Per the germline V gene, CDR1 is DFQATT and CDR2 is SNEGSKA (reference sequence). The starting material was cultured PBMCs, obtained from culture after CMV antigen stimulation. The clonotype was recovered from a human donor in good health (CMV status not recorded). Some clones in this sample may be carry-over from other donors' samples. The V and J genes are TRBV20-1 and TRBJ2-7, with 9 bases matching TRBD1. This CDR3 reads CSARGTGAGEQYF. The DNA of the CDR3 is TGCAGTGCTAGAGGGACAGGGGCTGGGGAGCAGTACTTC.